The present TCR beta chain was sequenced within a study of cytomegalovirus exposure and HLA in healthy donors. General study points: On later analysis, the bulk of CMV-associated TCR beta chains appeared to be HLA-restricted.

Nominally healthy donors provided the samples, though records likely missed some immune exposures. PCR was performed using 60 Vbeta and 13 Jbeta primers. Data came from immunoSEQ multiplex PCR; TCRdb stores just in-frame clones and leaves some out. Here the sample spans more than 150,000 clones, around 86% being singletons. This clone was recorded only once. Its cognate antigen is unknown. Specimen: PBMCs. This clonotype originated in a woman aged 18 to 35 in good health and CMV-seronegative.

CDR3 in amino acids: CASSFTGNGYTF. Written as DNA, the CDR3 is TGCGCCAGCAGCTTTACAGGGAATGGCTACACCTTC. The chain uses TRBV5-1 and TRBJ1-2; TRBD1 is a possible D gene (6 bases). The V gene lost 2 bases and the J gene lost 6 bases, with 8 bases spanning the gap. This CDR3 region has 12 residues. Germline lookup yields CDR1 SGHRS and CDR2 YFSETQ.